The sequence of this T cell receptor beta chain was determined in a study of follicular helper T cells after annual influenza vaccination. This CDR3 is 11 amino acids long. The germline gives CDR1 WSHSY, CDR2 SAAADI. Trimming removed 1 base from V and 6 bases from J, with 3 bases in between. Time point described: 2015-2016 season, 7 days after influenza vaccination. Some clones are missing from TCRdb's copy, which holds only in-frame ones; the method was immunoSEQ multiplex PCR. The sample holds some 9,600 clones, roughly 80% seen once. This receptor was obtained from an adult who received the influenza vaccine. The chain joins TRBV10-2 to TRBJ1-1; D remains ambiguous. The material was CXCR5+ CD38- circulating T follicular helper cells from blood, obtained 7 days after influenza vaccination. Subset given: circulating Tfh, non-naive CD4+CXCR5+PD-1+ (ICOS+CD38+ or ICOS-CD38-). The CDR3 spells CASSEWAEAFF. CDR3 DNA sequence: TGCGCCAGCAGTGAGTGGGCTGAAGCTTTCTTT.